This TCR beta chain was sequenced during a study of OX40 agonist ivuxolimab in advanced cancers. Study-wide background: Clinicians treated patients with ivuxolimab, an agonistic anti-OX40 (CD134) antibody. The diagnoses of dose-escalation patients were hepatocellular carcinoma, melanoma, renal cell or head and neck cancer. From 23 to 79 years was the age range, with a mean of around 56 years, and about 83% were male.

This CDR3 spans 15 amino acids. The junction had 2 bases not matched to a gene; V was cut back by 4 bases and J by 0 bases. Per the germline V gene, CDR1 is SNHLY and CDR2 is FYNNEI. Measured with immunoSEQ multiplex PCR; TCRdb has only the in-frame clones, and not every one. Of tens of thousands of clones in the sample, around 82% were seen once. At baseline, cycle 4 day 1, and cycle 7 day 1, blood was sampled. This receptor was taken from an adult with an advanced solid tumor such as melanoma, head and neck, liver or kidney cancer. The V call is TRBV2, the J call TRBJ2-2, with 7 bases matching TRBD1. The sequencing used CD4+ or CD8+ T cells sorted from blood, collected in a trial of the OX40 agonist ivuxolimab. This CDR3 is CASSGGTANTGELFF. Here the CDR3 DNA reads TGTGCCAGCAGTGGAGGGACAGCGAACACCGGGGAGCTGTTTTTT. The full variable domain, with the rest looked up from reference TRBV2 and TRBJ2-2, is EPEVTQTPSHQVTQMGQEVILRCVPISNHLYFYWYRQILGQKVEFLVSFYNNEISEKSEIFDDQFSVERPDGSNFTLKIRSTKLEDSAMYFCASSGGTANTGELFFGEGSRLTVL.